This TCR beta chain stems from a study of shared clonotypes between healthy human individuals. Findings and limits, study-wide: Limited genetic and exposure-history diversity came from having few donors. Depth was large, yet rarefaction showed that sorted-subset sequencing was incomplete.

TCRdb's table, derived via immunoSEQ multiplex PCR, lists solely in-frame clones and lacks some. The sample shows roughly 530,000 clones, about 96% of them seen only once. The sample holds one count of this clone. The antigen is undetermined. Naive CD45RA+ and memory CD45RA-negative subsets were split from CD4+ cells. Trimming took 4 bases from V and 3 from J, leaving 10 bases between them. Germline lookup yields CDR1 SQVTM and CDR2 ANQGSEA. This CDR3 is 13 amino acids long. The source of this sequence is a woman aged 25 to 39 in good health. Input material: naive CD4+ T cells sorted from blood. Subset noted: CD45RA+ positively selected. This sequence joins TRBV29-1 and TRBJ2-4; no definite D call. The CDR3 region has the DNA TGCAGCGTTGCTGTCTTGAACAAAAACATTCAGTACTTC. Translating it yields CSVAVLNKNIQYF.